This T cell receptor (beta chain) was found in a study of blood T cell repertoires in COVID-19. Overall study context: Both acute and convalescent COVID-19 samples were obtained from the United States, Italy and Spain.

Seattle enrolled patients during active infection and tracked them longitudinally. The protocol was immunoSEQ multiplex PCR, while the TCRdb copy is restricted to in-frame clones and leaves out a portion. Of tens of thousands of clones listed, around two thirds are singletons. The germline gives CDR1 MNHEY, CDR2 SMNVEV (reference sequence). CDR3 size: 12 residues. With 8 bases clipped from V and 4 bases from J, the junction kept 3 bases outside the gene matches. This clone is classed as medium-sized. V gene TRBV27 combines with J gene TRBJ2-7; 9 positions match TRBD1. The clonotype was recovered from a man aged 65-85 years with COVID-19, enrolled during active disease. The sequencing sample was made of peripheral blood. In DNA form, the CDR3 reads TGTGCCAGCGGGACAGGGACTTACGAGCAGTACTTC. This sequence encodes CASGTGTYEQYF.